The text below deals with one T cell receptor beta chain. This specimen comes from a study of beta chain features in type 1 diabetes. Expressed TCRB transcripts were sequenced, since all the RNA that had been isolated was reverse transcribed. Libraries were prepared by immunoSEQ multiplex PCR; TCRdb keeps only in-frame clonotypes and omits some of them. The sample holds about 900,000 clones; 15% to 20% are singletons and the top ten take 0.02% to 0.03%. Germline V gene sequence: CDR1 SGHDT, CDR2 YYEEEE. The V end lost 4 bases, the J end lost 9 bases, and 32 bases lay between the germline ends. CDR3 length: 19 amino acids.

The specimen was naive CD4+ T cells from blood. The genes are TRBV5-6 and TRBJ2-1, with D possibly being TRBD2 (5 bases). The receptor was isolated from a woman in her late teens or twenties in good health. CDR3 in amino acids: CASSRGLRPDSSYFGEQFF. Here the CDR3 DNA reads TGTGCCAGCAGCCGAGGTCTGCGGCCGGACTCCTCCTACTTCGGTGAGCAGTTCTTC.